Given below is one TCR beta chain in context. Its antigen remains unknown. Described treatment: oral pan-JAK inhibitor, 5-10 mg twice daily. Alopecia areata patients had lesional scalp punch biopsies and peripheral blood taken from them. Extracted RNA was reverse transcribed, and the resulting cDNA served as sequencing template. TCRdb's table, derived via immunoSEQ multiplex PCR, lists solely in-frame clones and lacks some. The table shows under 250,000 clones, with under 75% occurring only once. The data originate from a study of CD8+ T cells in alopecia areata. Study-wide results and limits: Clonality in the scalp and expanded CD8+ clones ranked among the top 100 were significantly decreased by tofacitinib.

Germline V CDR1 and CDR2: SNHLY, FYNNEI. V lost 4 bases, J lost 6 bases, and 15 bases lay in between. CDR3 length: 14 amino acids. The sequence was collected from a human donor with alopecia areata. The material sequenced was CD4+ T cells sorted from blood, taken at week 4, from a patient treated with tofacitinib. The chain joins TRBV2 to TRBJ1-1; possibly TRBD1 for D (5 bases). The CDR3 here is CASSAIGRDPEAFF. CDR3 nucleotides: TGTGCCAGCAGTGCGATAGGCAGGGACCCTGAAGCTTTCTTT.